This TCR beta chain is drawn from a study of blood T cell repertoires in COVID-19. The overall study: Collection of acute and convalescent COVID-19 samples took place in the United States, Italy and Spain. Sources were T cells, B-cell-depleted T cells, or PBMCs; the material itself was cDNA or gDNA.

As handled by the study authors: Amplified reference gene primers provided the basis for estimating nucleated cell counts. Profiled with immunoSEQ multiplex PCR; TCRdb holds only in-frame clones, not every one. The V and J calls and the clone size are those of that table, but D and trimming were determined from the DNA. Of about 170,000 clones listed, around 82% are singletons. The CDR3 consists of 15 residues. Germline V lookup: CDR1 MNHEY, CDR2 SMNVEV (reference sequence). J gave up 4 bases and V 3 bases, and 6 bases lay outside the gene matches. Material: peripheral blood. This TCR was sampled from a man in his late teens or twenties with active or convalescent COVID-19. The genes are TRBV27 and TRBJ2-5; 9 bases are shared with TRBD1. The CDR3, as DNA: TGTGCCAGCAGTTTCCAGGGACAGGGACGAGAGACCCAGTACTTC. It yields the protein CASSFQGQGRETQYF.